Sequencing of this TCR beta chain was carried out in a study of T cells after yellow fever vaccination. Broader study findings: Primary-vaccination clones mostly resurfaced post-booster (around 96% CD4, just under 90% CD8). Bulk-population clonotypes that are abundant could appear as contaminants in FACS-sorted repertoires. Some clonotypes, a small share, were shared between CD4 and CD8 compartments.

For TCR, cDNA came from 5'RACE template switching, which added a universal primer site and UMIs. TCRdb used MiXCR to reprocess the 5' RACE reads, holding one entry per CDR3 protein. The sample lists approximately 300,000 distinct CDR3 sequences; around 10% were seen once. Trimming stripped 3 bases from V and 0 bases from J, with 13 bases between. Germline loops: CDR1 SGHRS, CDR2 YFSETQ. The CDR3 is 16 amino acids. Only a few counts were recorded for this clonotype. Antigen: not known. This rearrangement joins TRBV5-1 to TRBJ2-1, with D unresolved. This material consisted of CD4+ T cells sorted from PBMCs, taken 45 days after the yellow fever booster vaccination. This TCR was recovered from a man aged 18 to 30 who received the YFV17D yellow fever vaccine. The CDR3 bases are TGCGCCAGCAGCTCCAAGATCGACCCCTCCTACAATGAGCAGTTCTTC. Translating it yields CASSSKIDPSYNEQFF.